This is a list of T cell receptor beta chains from one sample in a study of blood T cell repertoires in COVID-19. TCRdb's copy holds only in-frame clones and misses some; the assay was immunoSEQ multiplex PCR. The sample holds 45,000 or so clones, 83% seen once. Sequenced material: peripheral blood. The receptors come from a man of 80 years or more in a cohort sampled during active COVID-19. Both conserved end residues are part of each CDR3. A D gene is named only where the DNA matches it firmly. Size is omitted from some rows. Given values are once, few, many or a class for expanded clones.

D gene	clone size	V gene	J gene	CDR3 protein	CDR3 DNA
TRBD1	NA	TRBV27	TRBJ1-2	CASSSNSYATGGSGYTF	TGTGCCAGCAGCTCAAACAGCTATGCGACAGGGGGTTCTGGCTACACCTTC
NA	NA	TRBV7-2	TRBJ2-2	CASSQNGGSNTGELFF	TGTGCCAGCAGCCAGAACGGAGGGAGTAACACCGGGGAGCTGTTTTTT
NA	NA	TRBV7-8	TRBJ1-5	CASSLAGDQPQHF	TGTGCCAGCAGCTTAGCCGGAGATCAGCCCCAGCATTTT
TRBD1	NA	TRBV18	TRBJ1-4	CASSPGDSPNEKLFF	TGTGCCAGCTCACCAGGGGACAGTCCGAATGAAAAACTGTTTTTT
TRBD2	NA	TRBV6-1	TRBJ2-1	CASSEAGRASWNEQFF	TGTGCCAGCAGTGAAGCTGGGAGGGCCAGCTGGAATGAGCAGTTCTTC
NA	few	TRBV5-4	TRBJ1-2	CASSPGTGNYGYTF	TGTGCCAGCAGCCCCGGAACAGGCAACTATGGCTACACCTTC
NA	NA	TRBV7-8	TRBJ1-4	CASSLVEVSAPGEKLFF	TGTGCCAGCAGCTTAGTGGAGGTCTCGGCACCTGGTGAAAAACTGTTTTTT
NA	once	TRBV21-1	TRBJ2-1	CASSSTGGRNEQFF	TGTGCCAGCAGCTCAACTGGAGGGCGAAATGAGCAGTTCTTC
NA	NA	TRBV5-1	TRBJ1-1	CASSQEQGEAFF	TGCGCCAGCAGCCAGGAACAAGGTGAAGCTTTCTTT
NA	NA	TRBV28	TRBJ2-4	CASSLPAGAKNIQYF	TGTGCCAGCAGTTTACCGGCAGGGGCCAAAAACATTCAGTACTTC
TRBD1	NA	TRBV3-1/TRBV3-2	TRBJ1-2	CASSQGRGKGYTF	TGTGCCAGCAGCCAAGGCAGGGGGAAGGGCTACACCTTC
NA	once	TRBV19	TRBJ1-5	CASSMGQGMQPQHF	TGTGCCAGTAGTATGGGGCAGGGGATGCAGCCCCAGCATTTT
NA	once	TRBV5-8	TRBJ2-3	CASSRPPGTLLKDTQYF	TGTGCCAGCAGCAGACCACCCGGGACTCTTCTCAAAGATACGCAGTATTTT
TRBD1	NA	TRBV5-4	TRBJ2-1	CASSPQTGRSYNEQFF	TGTGCCAGCAGCCCACAGACAGGGAGATCCTACAATGAGCAGTTCTTC
NA	once	TRBV6-1	TRBJ1-2	CASSEAWTVNYGYTF	TGTGCCAGCAGTGAAGCGTGGACAGTCAACTATGGCTACACCTTC
NA	once	TRBV19	TRBJ1-2	CASSMGDKRYGYTF	TGTGCCAGTAGTATGGGGGACAAGAGGTATGGCTACACCTTC
TRBD1	NA	TRBV5-1	TRBJ2-2	CASTGTGVNTGELFF	TGCGCCAGCACCGGGACAGGGGTTAACACCGGGGAGCTGTTTTTT
NA	NA	TRBV7-8	TRBJ2-2	CASQGSLIGTGELFF	TGTGCCAGCCAGGGCTCCCTTATAGGAACCGGGGAGCTGTTTTTT
TRBD1	NA	TRBV7-6	TRBJ2-6	CASSLSAGTGIGANVLTF	TGTGCCAGCAGCTTATCCGCAGGGACAGGGATTGGGGCCAACGTCCTGACTTTC
TRBD1	NA	TRBV7-9	TRBJ1-4	CASSLGQGSEKLFF	TGTGCCAGCAGCCTGGGACAGGGAAGCGAAAAACTGTTTTTT
NA	few	TRBV10-3	TRBJ2-7	CAIAGLREPYEQYF	TGTGCCATCGCGGGTTTGAGGGAACCCTACGAGCAGTACTTC
NA	once	TRBV7-8	TRBJ2-7	CASSPSSWAGEQYF	TGTGCCAGCAGCCCCTCCTCCTGGGCAGGCGAGCAGTACTTC
TRBD1	NA	TRBV29-1	TRBJ1-4	CSVRDRGSNEKLFF	TGCAGCGTCAGGGACAGGGGCAGTAATGAAAAACTGTTTTTT
NA	NA	TRBV9	TRBJ1-3	CASSSESGGNTIYF	TGTGCCAGCAGCTCCGAATCGGGGGGAAACACCATATATTTT
TRBD2	NA	TRBV5-6	TRBJ2-5	CASNAGTRQETQYF	TGTGCCAGCAACGCCGGGACTAGGCAAGAGACCCAGTACTTC
NA	NA	TRBV2	TRBJ1-4	CASSSQVFREKLFF	TGTGCCAGCAGCTCCCAGGTATTTCGGGAAAAACTGTTTTTT
TRBD1	NA	TRBV3-1/TRBV3-2	TRBJ1-2	CASSQVGTGGAGGGYTF	TGTGCCAGCAGCCAAGTTGGAACAGGGGGCGCGGGTGGTGGCTACACCTTC
TRBD1	few	TRBV27	TRBJ2-7	CASSPRQGRHEQYF	TGTGCCAGCAGTCCGCGACAGGGCCGGCACGAGCAGTACTTC
TRBD1	NA	TRBV18	TRBJ2-1	CASSPKGQGFYNEQFF	TGTGCCAGCTCACCAAAGGGACAGGGGTTCTACAATGAGCAGTTCTTC
NA	NA	TRBV7-9	TRBJ1-3	CASTRVGRSGNTIYF	TGTGCCAGCACCCGAGTGGGGCGGTCTGGAAACACCATATATTTT
TRBD1	NA	TRBV3-1/TRBV3-2	TRBJ1-1	CASSPSLGGPGYTEAFF	TGTGCCAGCAGCCCTAGCCTAGGGGGCCCAGGGTACACTGAAGCTTTCTTT
TRBD2	NA	TRBV27	TRBJ2-2	CASSLSPGGGGYTGELFF	TGTGCCAGCAGTTTATCCCCGGGTGGGGGAGGGTACACCGGGGAGCTGTTTTTT
TRBD1	NA	TRBV7-9	TRBJ1-1	CASSPRGGQQNTEAFF	TGTGCCAGCAGTCCCCGAGGGGGCCAACAGAACACTGAAGCTTTCTTT
TRBD2	NA	TRBV3-1/TRBV3-2	TRBJ2-7	CASSQASGSYEQYF	TGTGCCAGCAGCCAGGCTAGCGGGTCCTACGAGCAGTACTTC
TRBD1	NA	TRBV5-5	TRBJ2-6	CASSRTGGRTGANVLTF	TGTGCCAGCAGCAGGACAGGGGGCAGGACTGGGGCCAACGTCCTGACTTTC
NA	NA	TRBV2	TRBJ2-7	CASGFTGREQYF	TGTGCCAGCGGTTTTACAGGCCGCGAGCAGTACTTC
TRBD1	NA	TRBV28	TRBJ1-1	CASSDRGFSEAFF	TGTGCCAGCAGTGACAGGGGTTTTAGTGAAGCTTTCTTT
NA	NA	TRBV30	TRBJ1-1	CAWSMGGGATEAFF	TGTGCCTGGAGTATGGGGGGGGGAGCCACTGAAGCTTTCTTT
NA	NA	TRBV13	TRBJ1-4	CASSSLGGPNEKLFF	TGTGCCAGCAGCTCCCTGGGGGGTCCCAATGAAAAACTGTTTTTT
NA	many	TRBV5-6	TRBJ2-7	CASSREFDEQYF	TGTGCCAGCAGCCGGGAGTTCGACGAGCAGTACTTC
NA	NA	TRBV15	TRBJ2-7	CATSRGVQGTYEQYF	TGTGCCACCAGCAGAGGAGTACAGGGAACCTACGAGCAGTACTTC
NA	NA	TRBV12-2	TRBJ2-5	CASRFSQTQYF	TGTGCAAGTCGCTTCTCCCAGACCCAGTACTTC
TRBD2	NA	TRBV6-5	TRBJ2-5	CASFSSGRSEETQYF	TGTGCCAGTTTTTCTAGCGGGAGGTCGGAAGAGACCCAGTACTTC
NA	NA	TRBV5-5	TRBJ2-7	CASSLSTYEQYF	TGTGCCAGCAGCCTAAGTACCTACGAGCAGTACTTC